This T cell receptor beta chain was profiled in a study of T cell changes during pregnancy in multiple sclerosis. This CDR3 comprises 14 residues. The V and J ends lost 0 bases and 4 bases respectively, with 10 bases between them. In germline, CDR1 is SGHRS, CDR2 YFSETQ. The table came from immunoSEQ multiplex PCR; TCRdb's copy has only in-frame clones and leaves some out. This table has 43,000 or so clones, over 90% appearing once. This chain links TRBV5-1 with TRBJ1-1; D gene unclear. The origin of this receptor is a female donor with multiple sclerosis, enrolled in a pregnancy study. This sample comprised peripheral blood, obtained in the third trimester of pregnancy. The CDR3 sequence is CASSLVVAGTEAFF. CDR3 DNA: TGCGCCAGCAGCTTGGTTGTGGCGGGCACTGAAGCTTTCTTT. Supplemented by reference TRBV5-1 and TRBJ1-1, the full variable domain reads KAGVTQTPRYLIKTRGQQVTLSCSPISGHRSVSWYQQTPGQGLQFLFEYFSETQRNKGNFPGRFSGRQFSNSRSEMNVSTLELGDSALYLCASSLVVAGTEAFFGQGTRLTVV.